This TCR beta chain stems from a study of cytomegalovirus exposure and HLA in healthy donors. Findings and caveats of the study: Immune exposure information comprised only CMV serostatus.

Comment on this clone: Its antigen remains unidentified.

This PCR relied on a set of 60 Vbeta primers and 13 Jbeta primers. Sequenced by immunoSEQ multiplex PCR; TCRdb stores in-frame clones only, minus some. The table records about 190,000 clones, around 84% of them present only once. The CDR3 runs 13 residues. Trimming pared 1 base from V and 8 bases from J, leaving 11 bases between. The germline gives CDR1 SNHLY, CDR2 FYNNEI. When sampled, the donors appeared nominally healthy, though they likely had unrecorded immune exposures. The receptor was derived from a woman aged 18-29 years in good health and CMV-seronegative. The chain is built from TRBV2 and TRBJ1-2; D is perhaps TRBD1 (5 bases). Material for sequencing was PBMCs. CDR3 sequence (DNA): TGTGCCAGCAGTGAAGGCAGGGTAGAGGGCTACACCTTC. It encodes CASSEGRVEGYTF. Drawing the rest from reference TRBV2 and TRBJ1-2, the complete variable domain is EPEVTQTPSHQVTQMGQEVILRCVPISNHLYFYWYRQILGQKVEFLVSFYNNEISEKSEIFDDQFSVERPDGSNFTLKIRSTKLEDSAMYFCASSEGRVEGYTFGSGTRLTVV.